One and the same sample provided the 22 T cell receptor beta chains below, sequenced in a study of T cell repertoires in cytomegalovirus infection. TCRdb reprocessed the reads via MiXCR and lists one record per CDR3 protein. The sample holds approximately 220,000 distinct CDR3 sequences, roughly 34% seen once. No antigen has been assigned to these receptors. Material: CD8+ T cells from cultured PBMCs, obtained from culture after CMV antigen stimulation. The source of these receptors is a human donor in good health (CMV status not recorded). Some clones in this sample may be carry-over from other donors' samples.

The chain uses TRBV30 and TRBJ2-3, with D tentatively TRBD2 (6 bases). CDR3 length: 16 residues. Germline CDR1 and CDR2: GTSNPN and SVGIG (reference sequence). Trimming took off 0 bases at V and 4 bases at J, with 17 bases between the two ends. Written as DNA, the CDR3 is TGTGCCTGGAGTGTACTTTGGGGGGAGCTGGCAGATACGCAGTATTTT. Translation: CAWSVLWGELADTQYF.

This clonotype has just a few counts. J is TRBJ2-2 and V is TRBV28; D might be TRBD2 (5 bases). This CDR3 spans 16 amino acids. Trimming pared 2 bases from V and 2 bases from J, leaving 12 bases between. Germline CDR1 reads MDHEN; CDR2 reads SYDVKM. CDR3 in DNA: TGTGCCAGCAGTTTACCCAGCGGAAGAAACACCGGGGAGCTGTTTTTT. Translating it yields CASSLPSGRNTGELFF. Drawing the rest from reference TRBV28 and TRBJ2-2, the complete variable domain is DVKVTQSSRYLVKRTGEKVFLECVQDMDHENMFWYRQDPGLGLRLIYFSYDVKMKEKGDIPEGYSVSREKKERFSLILESASTNQTSMYLCASSLPSGRNTGELFFGEGSRLTVL.

This clonotype was counted between two and nine times. V gene TRBV27 combines with J gene TRBJ2-7, with 10 bases matching TRBD1. The CDR3 runs to 15 residues. In germline, CDR1 is MNHEY, CDR2 SMNVEV (reference sequence). J lost 5 bases, V lost 5 bases, and 9 bases had no gene match. CDR3 in DNA: TGTGCCAGCAGTGGTACCGGGACAGGGGTGGACGAGCAGTACTTC. Residues: CASSGTGTGVDEQYF.

This clonotype was seen at least ten times. The chain combines TRBV7-8 with TRBJ1-2; the D gene is possibly TRBD1 (6 bases). CDR1 is SGHVS, CDR2 FQNEAQ, per germline. The length of the CDR3 is 14 residues. V was cut by 4 bases and J by 5 bases, with 14 bases left in between. CDR3 bases: TGTGCCAGCAGCTCCGGGGGGCGGACGTATGGCTACACCTTC. Its translation: CASSSGGRTYGYTF.

The J gene is TRBJ2-5, the V gene TRBV28, with TRBD2 matching over 7 bases. Germline V gene data show CDR1 as MDHEN and CDR2 as SYDVKM. The CDR3 loop spans 16 amino acids. V dropped 2 bases and J dropped 5; count of bases not matched to a gene: 11. The CDR3 is CASSLGGAGSRETQYF. As DNA, the CDR3 is TGTGCCAGCAGTTTAGGTGGAGCGGGGAGTAGGGAGACCCAGTACTTC.

The genes are TRBV7-6 and TRBJ2-1; D uncertain. Between the trimmed V and J ends, which lost 1 base and 6 bases, there was a span of 16 bases. CDR1 and CDR2 from the germline V gene are SGHVS and FNYEAQ. The CDR3 is made up of 16 amino acids. CDR3 nucleotides: TGTGCCAGCAGCTTAGTTGCCCGGATGGGCGGCAATGAGCAGTTCTTC. This gives the protein CASSLVARMGGNEQFF.

This clonotype appeared a few times. The V call is TRBV4-1, the J call TRBJ2-1; D tentatively reads TRBD1 or TRBD2 (6 bases each). V was trimmed by 1 base and J by 7 bases, leaving 20 bases between them. Germline V lookup: CDR1 MGHRA, CDR2 YSYEKL. CDR3 length: 17 amino acids. CDR3 sequence (DNA): TGCGCCAGCAGCCAAGGGCGCGCCGGGGGCCGCTCGAATGAGCAGTTCTTC. This gives the protein CASSQGRAGGRSNEQFF.

This clonotype was found a few times. The chain joins TRBV7-9 to TRBJ2-1; 9 bases align to TRBD1. This CDR3 spans 15 amino acids. J lost 7 bases, V lost 0 bases, and 4 bases had no gene match. Looked up from germline, CDR1 is SEHNR and CDR2 is FQNEAQ (reference sequence). The CDR3 DNA reads TGTGCCAGCAGCTTAGCGGGACAGGGTCGGAATGAGCAGTTCTTC. Its protein product is CASSLAGQGRNEQFF.

With regard to this clonotype: This CDR3 is missing its conserved last phenylalanine or tryptophan, likely due to a read error. The V call is TRBV3-1, the J call TRBJ1-2; unclear D gene. There are 15 residues in the CDR3. The V end lost 1 base, the J end lost 0 bases, and 9 bases lay between the germline ends. CDR1 is LGHDT, CDR2 YNNKEL, per germline (reference sequence). The CDR3 sequence: CASSQVADSNYGYTL. The CDR3 DNA is TGTGCCAGCAGCCAAGTGGCAGACTCTAACTATGGCTACACCTTA.

V gene TRBV4-1 combines with J gene TRBJ2-1, with 10 bases aligning to TRBD2. Germline assignment: CDR1 MGHRA and CDR2 YSYEKL. Losses at the gene ends were 0 bases for V and 4 bases for J; bases not matched to a gene: 9. This CDR3 contains 18 residues. The CDR3 spells CASSQELEGTSVYNEQFF. Here the CDR3 DNA reads TGCGCCAGCAGCCAAGAATTGGAGGGGACTAGCGTATACAATGAGCAGTTCTTC.

This clonotype was counted ten times or more. The V gene is TRBV7-8, the J gene TRBJ2-1, with no clear D. V lost 5 bases to trimming and J lost 9 bases, with 23 bases between them. The CDR3 runs to 16 residues. Germline CDR1 reads SGHVS; CDR2 reads FQNEAQ. CDR3 amino acids: CASSLLEPSSGGEQFF. In DNA, the CDR3 is TGTGCCAGCAGCCTATTGGAACCGAGCTCAGGCGGTGAGCAGTTCTTC. Combining the CDR3 with reference TRBV7-8 and TRBJ2-1 gives the whole variable domain GAGVSQSPRYKVAKRGQDVALRCDPISGHVSLFWYQQALGQGPEFLTYFQNEAQLDKSGLPSDRFFAERPEGSVSTLKIQRTQQEDSAVYLCASSLLEPSSGGEQFFGPGTRLTVL.

The chain employs TRBV11-2 and TRBJ2-3; 8 bases align to TRBD2. This CDR3 has 15 residues. Germline CDR1 is SGHAT and CDR2 is FQNNGV. The junction had 8 bases not matched to a gene; V was cut back by 5 bases and J by 4 bases. The CDR3 nucleotides read TGTGCCAGCAGCACCCGAGCGGGAGCACCAGATACGCAGTATTTT. This codes for CASSTRAGAPDTQYF.

This rearrangement joins TRBV12-3 or TRBV12-4 to TRBJ2-6; 9 positions match TRBD1. The CDR3 length is 18 residues. The junction had 6 bases not matched to a gene; V was cut back by 2 bases and J by 1 base. The CDR3 DNA reads as TGTGCCAGCAGTTTAATGGGACAGGGTGTTTCTGGGGCCAACGTCCTGACTTTC. It encodes CASSLMGQGVSGANVLTF.

The chain combines TRBV6-1 with TRBJ2-7; TRBD2 matches 9 bases. There are 14 residues in the CDR3. The germline CDR1 and CDR2 sequences are MNHNS and SASEGT. The V segment lost 10 bases and the J segment 5 bases; nucleotides outside the gene matches: 12. CDR3: CAISGGRAFHEQYF. The CDR3 DNA is TGTGCCATCTCGGGCGGGAGGGCCTTCCACGAGCAGTACTTC.

This clonotype was observed at least ten times. This chain links TRBV20-1 with TRBJ1-4; D is uncertain. Germline V gives CDR1 DFQATT, CDR2 SNEGSKA (reference sequence). CDR3 length: 15 amino acids. The V gene lost 3 bases and the J gene lost 8 bases, with 19 bases spanning the gap. CDR3 amino acids: CSAREGGKAVEKLFF. The CDR3 DNA is TGCAGTGCTAGGGAGGGCGGGAAAGCCGTAGAAAAACTGTTTTTT.

With regard to this clonotype: A read error may account for a junction end that differs from germline. V usage is TRBV7-2 and J usage is TRBJ2-7; the D is unclear. The CDR3 extends over 14 amino acids. Germline V gene lookup returns CDR1 SGHTA and CDR2 FQGNSA. CDR3 nucleotide sequence: TGTGCCAGCAGCTTCCAGGACGGATCCTACGAGCAGTGCTTC. Its protein is CASSFQDGSYEQCF.

This clonotype was seen repeatedly, ten times or more. This CDR3 is CASSAPWGSGANVLTF. As DNA, the CDR3 is TGTGCCAGCTCGGCTCCATGGGGCTCTGGGGCCAACGTCCTGACTTTC. The chain has TRBV3-1 and TRBJ2-6; the D is unclear. The CDR3 spans 16 residues. Trimming removed 8 bases from V and 0 bases from J, with 14 bases in between. From germline, CDR1 is LGHDT and CDR2 YNNKEL (reference sequence).

The chain uses TRBV5-6 and TRBJ2-1; no clear D gene. From germline, CDR1 is SGHDT and CDR2 YYEEEE. The CDR3 covers 12 residues. V was clipped by 4 bases and J by 7 bases, with 9 bases between them. The CDR3 sequence is CASSLFANEQFF. CDR3 DNA sequence: TGTGCCAGCAGCCTATTCGCGAATGAGCAGTTCTTC. Filled out from reference TRBV5-6 and TRBJ2-1, the complete variable domain reads DAGVTQSPTHLIKTRGQQVTLRCSPKSGHDTVSWYQQALGQGPQFIFQYYEEEERQRGNFPDRFSGHQFPNYSSELNVNALLLGDSALYLCASSLFANEQFFGPGTRLTVL.

This clonotype appeared once. V and J are TRBV19 and TRBJ2-1; 12 bases map to TRBD2. CDR3 length: 21 amino acids. Per germline, CDR1 LNHDA and CDR2 SQIVND (reference sequence). V lost 5 bases, J lost 3 bases, and 20 bases stayed unmatched. CDR3 nucleotides: TGTGCCAGTAGTTTCACACGACTAGCGGGGGATATAGGGGGCCTCTACAATGAGCAGTTCTTC. Residues: CASSFTRLAGDIGGLYNEQFF.

This chain links TRBV6-1 with TRBJ2-7, with D hard to call. Trimming left V 7 bases short and J 2 bases short, with 18 bases between. Germline lookup yields CDR1 MNHNS and CDR2 SASEGT. This CDR3 is built from 15 residues. In nucleotides, the CDR3 is TGTGCCAGCATCGCAGGCAACCACCTAACCTACGAGCAGTACTTC. Translation: CASIAGNHLTYEQYF.

CDR3 residues: CASSPAVSSYNEQFF. The CDR3 DNA reads as TGTGCCAGCAGCCCAGCCGTTAGCTCCTACAATGAGCAGTTCTTC. The V and J genes are TRBV7-3 and TRBJ2-1; unclear D gene. Trimming left V 5 bases short and J 0 bases short, with 11 bases between. The CDR3 consists of 15 residues. Germline V gene lookup returns CDR1 SGHTA and CDR2 FQGTGA. The full variable domain, its missing parts supplied by reference TRBV7-3 and TRBJ2-1, is GAGVSQTPSNKVTEKGKYVELRCDPISGHTALYWYRQSLGQGPEFLIYFQGTGAADDSGLPNDRFFAVRPEGSVSTLKIQRTERGDSAVYLCASSPAVSSYNEQFFGPGTRLTVL.

The chain links TRBV12-3 or TRBV12-4 to TRBJ2-7, with 9 bases aligning to TRBD2. The ends lost 7 bases at V and 6 bases at J; junction bases unmatched: 13. The CDR3 is 15 amino acids. The CDR3 DNA is TGTGCCAGCACACAAGTGCCTAGCGGGGCCATCGAGCAGTACTTC. Translation: CASTQVPSGAIEQYF.